This T cell receptor beta chain came from a study of tissue T cells after allogeneic stem cell transplantation. TCRbeta CDR3 was sequenced at survey depth with template counts. Assay used: immunoSEQ multiplex PCR; TCRdb lists only in-frame clones, some missing. The sample comprises about 48,000 clones, 73% of which are singletons, and roughly 0.7% rests with the top ten. Findings of the study overall: Motif-based clustering found tissue-specific repertoire signatures shared across patients, though few clones were shared. This small cohort was clinically heterogeneous, and sampling depth was a limitation.

This clone was observed once. Antigen unknown. The genes and germline here are from mouse. The receptor was isolated from a pool of C57BL/6 mice in good health. The specimen was sorted cells pooled from one or two spleens.

CDR3 DNA (partial): TGTGCCAGCAGCATGGGACTGGGGGGACAAAACACCTTGTAC. This gives the protein CASSMGLGGQNTLY. The whole CDR3 region reads CASSMGLGGQNTLYF. The chain combines TRBV3 with TRBJ2-4; TRBD2 aligns across 12 bases. The read halts 1 residue ahead of the CDR3 end, with the missing end drawn from the germline J gene. V shed 5 bases, J shed 3 bases, and the junction held 3 bases outside the gene matches. The germline gives CDR1 SNHLY, CDR2 FYNGKV (reference sequence). The CDR3 loop spans 15 amino acids.